These 19 T cell receptor beta chains share one sample of origin, sequenced in a study of shared clonotypes between healthy human individuals. TCRdb's table, derived via immunoSEQ multiplex PCR, lists solely in-frame clones and lacks some. In the table there are 2 million or so clones, around 96% of which are singletons. Terminally differentiated effector memory CD45RA+ cells were excluded by CCR7 positive selection of CD45RO-negative cells. Sequencing was performed on naive CD8+ T cells sorted from blood. These receptors originate from a man aged 18 to 30 in good health.

The table lists this clone with a count of one. V is TRBV5-7 and J is TRBJ2-2; D is possibly TRBD1 (5 bases). TRBV5-7 has ORF status, its function being uncertain. The V and J ends lost 6 bases and 4 bases respectively, with 19 bases between them. This CDR3 spans 16 amino acids. This CDR3 is CASTLPQGLFTGELFF. The CDR3 region has the DNA TGTGCCAGCACCCTGCCCCAGGGTCTTTTCACCGGGGAGCTGTTTTTT.

For this clone: It may be a read error: a sequence one base away is much more abundant. Other nucleotide sequences in the sample specify the same CDR3. This chain joins TRBV7-2 and TRBJ2-7; 11 positions agree with TRBD1. Losses at the gene ends were 3 bases for V and 3 bases for J; bases not matched to a gene: 1. CDR1 is SGHTA and CDR2 is FQGNSA in the germline V gene. The CDR3 is 14 amino acids. CDR3 sequence (DNA): TGTGCCAGCAGCTTCGGGACAGGGGGCTACGAGCAGTACTTC. Its protein is CASSFGTGGYEQYF.

The rearrangement uses TRBV7-6 and TRBJ1-4; TRBD1 is a possible D gene (5 bases). The CDR3 totals 19 residues. V lost 5 bases and J 0 bases, leaving 22 bases between the germline ends. CDR1 is SGHVS, CDR2 FNYEAQ, per germline. CDR3 amino acids: CASSVSRDGRDATNEKLFF. The CDR3, as DNA: TGTGCCAGCAGCGTTTCCAGGGACGGGCGGGATGCAACTAATGAAAAACTGTTTTTT.

The chain is built from TRBV4-1 and TRBJ2-7; perhaps TRBD2 as D (6 bases). V lost 1 base, J lost 3 bases, and 10 bases lay in between. The CDR3 loop spans 14 amino acids. Germline CDR1 MGHRA, CDR2 YSYEKL. The CDR3 protein is CASSQAGDLYEQYF. CDR3 nucleotide sequence: TGCGCCAGCAGCCAAGCGGGGGATCTCTACGAGCAGTACTTC.

This rearrangement joins TRBV4-1 to TRBJ2-7; tentative D call: TRBD2 (6 bases). The V and J ends lost 0 bases and 5 bases respectively, with 17 bases between them. The CDR3 covers 16 residues. Germline V CDR1 and CDR2: MGHRA, YSYEKL. The CDR3 coding sequence is TGCGCCAGCAGCCAAGATAGAGGAGGAGGGCGAGACGAGCAGTACTTC. This gives the protein CASSQDRGGGRDEQYF.

The chain has TRBV13 and TRBJ2-2; D is perhaps TRBD1 (5 bases). V lost 5 bases, J lost 0 bases, and 13 bases lay in between. The CDR3 covers 16 residues. From germline, CDR1 is PRHDT and CDR2 FYEKMQ (reference sequence). Here the CDR3 reads CASSLTDSPNTGELFF. CDR3 nucleotide sequence: TGTGCCAGCAGCCTGACTGACAGCCCGAACACCGGGGAGCTGTTTTTT.

The chain combines TRBV5-8 with TRBJ2-7; D unresolved. Germline values: CDR1 SGHTS, CDR2 YDEGEE. The CDR3 has 14 amino acids. V was shortened by 3 bases and J by 1 base, with 11 bases between the two germline ends. In DNA, the CDR3 is TGTGCCAGCAGCTGGGTTGGGGTTTCCTACGAGCAGTACTTC. Translation: CASSWVGVSYEQYF.

This rearrangement joins TRBV28 to TRBJ1-5; D is unresolved. Germline V lookup: CDR1 MDHEN, CDR2 SYDVKM. This CDR3 contains 16 residues. V lost 5 bases and J 0 bases, leaving 14 bases between the germline ends. DNA of the CDR3: TGTGCCAGCAGTACCTTCACAGAATATAGCAATCAGCCCCAGCATTTT. This translates into CASSTFTEYSNQPQHF.

The chain joins TRBV25-1 to TRBJ2-7; D not certain. Germline CDR1 reads MGHDK; CDR2 reads SYGVNS. V lost 5 bases and J 0 bases, leaving 11 bases between the germline ends. The CDR3 runs to 14 residues. CDR3 sequence reads: CASSLSESSYEQYF. In DNA, the CDR3 is TGTGCCAGCAGTTTGAGCGAAAGCTCCTACGAGCAGTACTTC.

With regard to this clone: Other DNA sequences in this specimen translate into the identical CDR3. The chain carries TRBV25-1 and TRBJ1-4; weak D call: TRBD1 (5 bases). The CDR3 sequence is 13 residues long. Trimming took 4 bases from V and 8 from J, leaving 11 bases between them. Germline V gives CDR1 MGHDK, CDR2 SYGVNS. CDR3 sequence reads: CASSGQGREKLFF. CDR3 DNA sequence: TGTGCCAGCAGTGGGCAGGGTCGGGAAAAACTGTTTTTT.

The DNA of the CDR3 is TGTGCCAGCAGCTTAGTTTCTCAGGGCTACGAGCAGTACTTC. It specifies CASSLVSQGYEQYF. The chain uses TRBV7-6 and TRBJ2-7; weak D call: TRBD1 (5 bases). The CDR3 spans 14 residues. Germline CDR1 is SGHVS and CDR2 is FNYEAQ. Trimming pared 1 base from V and 3 bases from J, leaving 10 bases between.

This clone has a single count. The rearrangement uses TRBV15 and TRBJ2-3; 8 bases match TRBD2. J gave up 0 bases and V 3 bases, and 2 bases lay outside the gene matches. The CDR3 runs 15 residues. Looked up from germline, CDR1 is LNHNV and CDR2 is YYDKDF (reference sequence). CDR3 protein: CATSSGGVSTDTQYF. The CDR3 nucleotides are TGTGCCACCAGCAGCGGGGGGGTAAGCACAGATACGCAGTATTTT.

The chain joins TRBV27 to TRBJ1-6, with TRBD1 matching 7 bases. The V gene's germline CDR1 is MNHEY and CDR2 SMNVEV (reference sequence). Trimming at V came to 5 bases and at J to 1 base, leaving 8 bases not matched to a gene. CDR3 length equals 17 residues. The CDR3 coding sequence is TGTGCCAGCAGTCTAAGACAGGGATGGTCCTATAATTCACCCCTCCACTTT. This codes for CASSLRQGWSYNSPLHF.

Notes on this clone: Within the sample, other DNA sequences also encode this same CDR3. The gene calls are TRBV2 and TRBJ2-3; unclear D gene. The CDR3 runs 14 residues. V dropped 1 base and J dropped 0 bases, with 5 bases sitting between them. The V gene's germline CDR1 is SNHLY and CDR2 FYNNEI. The CDR3 DNA is TGTGCCAGCAGTGAAGATTCTAGCACAGATACGCAGTATTTT. Protein product: CASSEDSSTDTQYF.

V gene TRBV27 combines with J gene TRBJ1-1, with a weak D call TRBD1 (5 bases). CDR1 and CDR2 (germline): MNHEY, SMNVEV (reference sequence). The CDR3 has 16 residues. The V gene lost 5 bases and the J gene lost 4 bases, with 20 bases spanning the gap. CDR3 in amino acids: CASSPRQLLGVTEAFF. As DNA, the CDR3 is TGTGCCAGCAGTCCGCGACAGTTACTAGGGGTCACTGAAGCTTTCTTT.

The chain is built from TRBV5-6 and TRBJ2-7; D gene unclear. Looked up from germline, CDR1 is SGHDT and CDR2 is YYEEEE. The CDR3 loop spans 15 amino acids. Trimming pared 0 bases from V and 0 bases from J, leaving 10 bases between. CDR3: CASSLALTDSYEQYF. DNA for the CDR3: TGTGCCAGCAGCTTGGCCTTGACTGACTCCTACGAGCAGTACTTC.

The V call is TRBV2, the J call TRBJ2-3, with a tentative D call TRBD2 (6 bases). Trimming took 1 base from V and 5 from J, leaving 22 bases between them. The germline CDR1 and CDR2 sequences are SNHLY and FYNNEI. CDR3 length equals 18 residues. The CDR3: CASSEGVEKRVWGDTQYF. The CDR3 DNA reads as TGTGCCAGCAGTGAAGGAGTGGAGAAGCGGGTCTGGGGAGATACGCAGTATTTT.

The genes are TRBV27 and TRBJ2-7; perhaps TRBD2 as D (5 bases). The CDR3 is 15 residues long. CDR1 and CDR2 from the germline V gene are MNHEY and SMNVEV (reference sequence). Trimming removed 7 bases from V and 2 bases from J, with 18 bases in between. The CDR3 DNA is TGTGCCAGCACTCCCTCGGGCTCCGGGGCCTACGAGCAGTACTTC. Translated: CASTPSGSGAYEQYF.

The CDR3 nucleotides read TGTGCCAGCAGTTCCGGGACAGGCTCTGGGGCCAACGTCCTGACTTTC. Encoded protein: CASSSGTGSGANVLTF. This chain uses TRBV27 with TRBJ2-6, with 8 bases aligning to TRBD1. This CDR3 has 16 residues. The J segment lost 0 bases and the V segment lost 4 bases, leaving 2 bases of the junction unmatched. Germline CDR1 reads MNHEY; CDR2 reads SMNVEV (reference sequence). The entire variable domain, with the rest obtained from reference TRBV27 and TRBJ2-6, is as follows: EAQVTQNPRYLITVTGKKLTVTCSQNMNHEYMSWYRQDPGLGLRQIYYSMNVEVTDKGDVPEGYKVSRKEKRNFPLILESPSPNQTSLYFCASSSGTGSGANVLTFGAGSRLTVL.